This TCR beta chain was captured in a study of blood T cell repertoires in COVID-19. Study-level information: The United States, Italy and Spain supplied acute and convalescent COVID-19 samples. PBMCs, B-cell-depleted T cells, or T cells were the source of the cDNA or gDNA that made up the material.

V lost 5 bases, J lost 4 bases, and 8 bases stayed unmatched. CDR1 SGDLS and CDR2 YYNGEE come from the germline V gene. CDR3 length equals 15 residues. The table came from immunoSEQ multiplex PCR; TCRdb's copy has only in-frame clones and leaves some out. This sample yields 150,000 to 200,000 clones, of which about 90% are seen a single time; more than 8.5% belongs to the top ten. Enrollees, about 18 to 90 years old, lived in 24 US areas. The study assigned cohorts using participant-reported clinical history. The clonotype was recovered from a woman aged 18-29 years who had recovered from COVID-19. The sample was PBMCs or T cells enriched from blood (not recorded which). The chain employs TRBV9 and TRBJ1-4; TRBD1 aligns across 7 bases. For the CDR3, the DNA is TGTGCCAGCAGATCCCCGGGACAGCATAATGAAAAACTGTTTTTT. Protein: CASRSPGQHNEKLFF.